Below, 27 T cell receptor beta chains from the same sample are listed, as sequenced in a study of cytomegalovirus exposure and HLA in healthy donors. The PCR made use of 60 Vbeta and 13 Jbeta primers. The protocol was immunoSEQ multiplex PCR, while the TCRdb copy is restricted to in-frame clones and leaves out a portion. This sample has 150,000 to 200,000 clones, with roughly four fifths found just once. Sequenced sample: PBMCs. The receptors shown here come from a man between 60 and 70 years old in good health and CMV-seronegative.

The chain recombines TRBV2 with TRBJ2-7, with 10 bases lining up with TRBD2. V was pared by 11 bases and J by 5 bases, with 9 bases of the junction left unmatched. The germline CDR1 and CDR2 sequences are SNHLY and FYNNEI. This CDR3 has 13 residues. The CDR3 nucleotides read TGTGCCTCCGAGTATCTAGCGGGAGACGAGCAGTACTTC. Translation gives CASEYLAGDEQYF.

The V call is TRBV19, the J call TRBJ2-3; perhaps TRBD1 as D (5 bases). This CDR3 region has 14 residues. The V gene lost 7 bases and the J gene lost 10 bases, with 21 bases spanning the gap. The germline V gene has CDR1 LNHDA and CDR2 SQIVND (reference sequence). The CDR3 DNA reads as TGTGCCAGTAATCCGCGCAATAGTCAGGGTTCGCAGTATTTT. It yields the protein CASNPRNSQGSQYF.

The J gene is TRBJ1-5, the V gene TRBV28, with D unresolved. V gave up 6 bases and J gave up 1 base, with 7 bases separating them. CDR3 length equals 13 residues. CDR1 and CDR2 (germline): MDHEN, SYDVKM. The DNA of the CDR3 is TGTGCCAGCAGCTTCTTCAGCAATCAGCCCCAGCATTTT. This sequence encodes CASSFFSNQPQHF.

The chain recombines TRBV30 with TRBJ1-2; 9 nucleotides align to TRBD1. V lost 5 bases and J lost 5; bases outside the gene matches: 9. Germline assignment: CDR1 GTSNPN and CDR2 SVGIG (reference sequence). The CDR3 sequence is 14 residues long. The CDR3 sequence: CAWGWTGERYGYTF. CDR3 nucleotides: TGTGCCTGGGGTTGGACAGGGGAGCGGTATGGCTACACCTTC.

V is TRBV28 and J is TRBJ1-2; perhaps TRBD1 as D (5 bases). The CDR3 sequence is 14 residues long. The V and J ends lost 2 bases and 4 bases respectively, with 11 bases between them. Germline assignment: CDR1 MDHEN and CDR2 SYDVKM. DNA of the CDR3: TGTGCCAGCAGTTTAGGTGGGGCCCGCTATGGCTACACCTTC. Residues: CASSLGGARYGYTF.

This clone has a handful of counts. The V and J genes are TRBV9 and TRBJ2-7, with 12 bases matching TRBD1. V was clipped by 3 bases and J by 6 bases; unmatched bases: 7. The CDR3 loop spans 15 amino acids. The germline CDR1 and CDR2 sequences are SGDLS and YYNGEE. The CDR3, as DNA: TGTGCCAGCAGCGCGGGACAGGGGGCCTACGCCGAGCAGTACTTC. Translated, it gives CASSAGQGAYAEQYF.

The rearrangement joins TRBV7-2 to TRBJ2-5, with 14 bases identical to TRBD2. Germline assignment: CDR1 SGHTA and CDR2 FQGNSA. The trim removed 3 bases at V and 5 bases at J, leaving 5 bases unmatched. There are 16 residues in the CDR3. CDR3 residues: CASSLTSGGGGETQYF. The CDR3 nucleotides read TGTGCCAGCAGCTTGACTAGCGGGGGGGGCGGGGAGACCCAGTACTTC.

The genes are TRBV5-3 and TRBJ1-3; tentatively, D is TRBD1 (5 bases). TRBV5-3 is an ORF; its function is uncertain. V shed 0 bases and J shed 7 bases, with 8 bases lying between them. The length of the CDR3 is 13 residues. CDR3 loop: CARSLVQGNTIYF. The DNA of the CDR3 is TGTGCCAGAAGCTTGGTTCAGGGCAACACCATATATTTT.

V and J are TRBV7-9 and TRBJ1-2, with a possible D match to TRBD1 (6 bases). Deletions cut 8 bases from V and 0 bases from J, with 16 bases between. CDR1 is SEHNR, CDR2 FQNEAQ, per germline (reference sequence). This CDR3 has 15 residues. The CDR3 reads CASRTDRGSNYGYTF. The CDR3 nucleotides are TGTGCCAGCCGAACGGACAGAGGCTCTAACTATGGCTACACCTTC.

The chain combines TRBV7-2 with TRBJ1-1; D gene uncertain. Germline V gives CDR1 SGHTA, CDR2 FQGNSA. The CDR3 sequence is 14 residues long. Trimming left V 6 bases short and J 1 base short, with 12 bases between. The CDR3 protein is CASRENSGNTEAFF. CDR3 sequence (DNA): TGTGCCAGCAGGGAAAACAGCGGGAACACTGAAGCTTTCTTT. Combining the CDR3 with reference TRBV7-2 and TRBJ1-1 gives the whole variable domain GAGVSQSPSNKVTEKGKDVELRCDPISGHTALYWYRQSLGQGLEFLIYFQGNSAPDKSGLPSDRFSAERTGGSVSTLTIQRTQQEDSAVYLCASRENSGNTEAFFGQGTRLTVV.

This clone was observed a handful of times. The chain combines TRBV14 with TRBJ2-2, with D hard to call. Germline V gene sequence: CDR1 SGHDN, CDR2 FVKESK. CDR3 length: 15 amino acids. The V and J ends lost 0 bases and 5 bases respectively, with 10 bases between them. The chain's CDR3 is CASSQDYPRTGELFF. CDR3 bases: TGTGCCAGCAGCCAAGACTATCCGAGGACCGGGGAGCTGTTTTTT.

The chain uses TRBV11-2 and TRBJ2-3; TRBD1 matches 9 bases. The CDR3 covers 15 residues. The junction had 4 bases not matched to a gene; V was cut back by 4 bases and J by 2 bases. The germline V gene encodes CDR1 SGHAT and CDR2 FQNNGV. Written as DNA, the CDR3 is TGTGCCAGCAGCTCCGGGACAGGGTTCACAGATACGCAGTATTTT. Amino acids: CASSSGTGFTDTQYF.

This clone was recorded once. The V and J genes are TRBV28 and TRBJ1-2, with a tentative D call TRBD1 (6 bases). Trimming took 5 bases from V and 5 from J, leaving 15 bases between them. CDR1 and CDR2 (germline): MDHEN, SYDVKM. This CDR3 contains 14 residues. CDR3 sequence reads: CASSDRGGAYGYTF. CDR3 DNA: TGTGCCAGCAGTGACCGGGGGGGCGCATATGGCTACACCTTC.

The J gene is TRBJ2-1, the V gene TRBV19, with 16 nucleotides matching TRBD2. The ends lost 1 base at V and 8 bases at J; junction bases unmatched: 5. CDR1 and CDR2 from the germline V gene are LNHDA and SQIVND (reference sequence). CDR3 length: 17 amino acids. As DNA, the CDR3 is TGTGCCAGTAGTATAGCGGGACTAGCGGGAGGGCAGGATGAGCAGTTCTTC. As protein: CASSIAGLAGGQDEQFF.

The chain joins TRBV2 to TRBJ2-1, with 8 bases aligning to TRBD2. This CDR3 region has 13 residues. The J segment lost 7 bases and the V segment lost 2 bases, leaving 1 base of the junction unmatched. Germline V gene data show CDR1 as SNHLY and CDR2 as FYNNEI. The CDR3 reads CASSERLANEQFF. The CDR3, as DNA: TGTGCCAGCAGTGAACGACTAGCGAATGAGCAGTTCTTC.

The gene calls are TRBV6-5 and TRBJ2-3, with 9 bases fitting TRBD1. The CDR3 sequence is 16 residues long. Germline V CDR1 and CDR2: MNHEY, SVGAGI. V was clipped by 2 bases and J by 4 bases; unmatched bases: 7. CDR3 amino acids: CASSYTGQGYPDTQYF. In nucleotides, the CDR3 is TGTGCCAGCAGTTACACGGGACAGGGTTACCCAGATACGCAGTATTTT.

The rearrangement uses TRBV27 and TRBJ2-7; 9 nucleotides align to TRBD1. J lost 5 bases, V lost 5 bases, and 13 bases had no gene match. This CDR3 is built from 16 residues. Germline V gene sequence: CDR1 MNHEY, CDR2 SMNVEV (reference sequence). The CDR3 reads CASSLFPGQGRHEQYF. CDR3 nucleotide sequence: TGTGCCAGCAGTCTATTTCCGGGACAGGGTCGGCACGAGCAGTACTTC.

The V gene is TRBV2, the J gene TRBJ2-5; TRBD1 is a possible D gene (6 bases). The V gene lost 6 bases and the J gene lost 2 bases, with 10 bases spanning the gap. Germline CDR1 reads SNHLY; CDR2 reads FYNNEI. The length of the CDR3 is 13 residues. The CDR3 spells CASRLGQQETQYF. The DNA for the CDR3 is TGTGCCAGCAGGCTGGGACAACAAGAGACCCAGTACTTC.

The chain has TRBV2 and TRBJ2-2; TRBD2 matches 15 bases. The CDR3 covers 17 residues. Trimming took 6 bases from V and 7 from J; bases not matched to a gene: 9. Germline V gene data show CDR1 as SNHLY and CDR2 as FYNNEI. The CDR3, as DNA: TGTGCCAGCAGAAGGAAGGGACTAGCGGGGGGCGGCGGGGAGCTGTTTTTT. Its translation is CASRRKGLAGGGGELFF.

The gene calls are TRBV28 and TRBJ1-2; possibly TRBD1 for D (6 bases). Trimming removed 5 bases at V and 10 bases at J, with 20 bases between. Germline loops: CDR1 MDHEN, CDR2 SYDVKM. The CDR3 runs to 14 residues. The CDR3 coding sequence is TGTGCCAGCAGTGGCGGCCCCAGGGGCCTCCCCTACACCTTC. This translates into CASSGGPRGLPYTF.

This clone was observed once. This chain links TRBV11-3 with TRBJ2-7; the match to TRBD2 covers 10 bases. Germline CDR1 SGHNT, CDR2 YENEEA. This CDR3 comprises 13 residues. V dropped 6 bases and J dropped 7; count of bases not matched to a gene: 6. CDR3 sequence: CASSRTSGLEQYF. In DNA, the CDR3 is TGTGCCAGCAGTAGGACTAGCGGCCTTGAGCAGTACTTC.

This chain connects TRBV19 to TRBJ2-3, with TRBD1 matching over 7 bases. Germline CDR1 and CDR2: LNHDA and SQIVND (reference sequence). Trimming cost V 1 base and J 4 bases; bases outside gene matches: 5. This CDR3 contains 15 residues. The CDR3 loop is CASSIGGGQPDTQYF. The CDR3 coding sequence is TGTGCCAGTAGTATAGGAGGGGGCCAGCCAGATACGCAGTATTTT.

The chain has TRBV23-1 and TRBJ1-2; D not resolved. TRBV23-1 is flagged as an ORF with uncertain function. This CDR3 is 14 amino acids long. V was pared by 2 bases and J by 10 bases, with 17 bases between. The CDR3 protein is CASSQPSPVVYYTF. The CDR3 DNA reads TGCGCCAGCAGTCAACCGTCCCCAGTGGTTTACTACACCTTC.

CDR3 coding DNA: TGTGCCAGCTCACGTCTTCGGTCGAGCTCCTACAATGAGCAGTTCTTC. It codes for CASSRLRSSSYNEQFF. The J gene is TRBJ2-1, the V gene TRBV18; D call uncertain. The germline CDR1 and CDR2 sequences are KGHSH and LQKENI. Trimming pared 4 bases from V and 0 bases from J, leaving 13 bases between. The CDR3 length is 16 residues.

This clone appeared a single time. V and J are TRBV27 and TRBJ1-5; 7 bases match TRBD1. V was clipped by 5 bases and J by 0 bases; unmatched bases: 4. The CDR3 totals 15 residues. Germline V gives CDR1 MNHEY, CDR2 SMNVEV (reference sequence). CDR3 bases: TGTGCCAGCAGTAGGGACAGTTATAGCAATCAGCCCCAGCATTTT. This translates into CASSRDSYSNQPQHF.

This rearrangement joins TRBV9 to TRBJ2-5; TRBD1 matches 7 bases. This CDR3 has 15 residues. J gave up 7 bases and V 3 bases, and 12 bases lay outside the gene matches. Germline V gene data show CDR1 as SGDLS and CDR2 as YYNGEE. CDR3 residues: CASSASDRVWGTQYF. The CDR3 DNA reads as TGTGCCAGCAGCGCCTCAGACAGGGTTTGGGGGACCCAGTACTTC.

The genes are TRBV28 and TRBJ2-7, with TRBD1 identical over 12 bases. Germline V CDR1 and CDR2: MDHEN, SYDVKM. The CDR3 length is 17 residues. With V trimmed by 1 base and J by 1 base, 5 bases remained unmatched. The CDR3 loop is CASSLSRDRGLSYEQYF. The CDR3 nucleotides read TGTGCCAGCAGTTTATCCCGGGACAGGGGGCTATCCTACGAGCAGTACTTC.